This T cell receptor beta chain comes out of a study of blood T cell repertoires in COVID-19. The table came from immunoSEQ multiplex PCR; TCRdb's copy has only in-frame clones and leaves some out. Of 300,000 to 400,000 clones in the sample, about 91% were seen once. This CDR3 is 14 amino acids long. The V and J ends lost 1 base and 4 bases respectively, with 11 bases between them. Per the germline V gene, CDR1 is SGHKS and CDR2 is YYEKEE (reference sequence). This chain connects TRBV5-5 to TRBJ1-2; D not resolved. Sequenced sample: peripheral blood. The receptor's source is a man under 40 with COVID-19, enrolled during active disease. The CDR3 here is CASSLTAQIYGYTF. The CDR3 DNA is TGTGCCAGCAGCTTGACTGCCCAAATCTATGGCTACACCTTC.